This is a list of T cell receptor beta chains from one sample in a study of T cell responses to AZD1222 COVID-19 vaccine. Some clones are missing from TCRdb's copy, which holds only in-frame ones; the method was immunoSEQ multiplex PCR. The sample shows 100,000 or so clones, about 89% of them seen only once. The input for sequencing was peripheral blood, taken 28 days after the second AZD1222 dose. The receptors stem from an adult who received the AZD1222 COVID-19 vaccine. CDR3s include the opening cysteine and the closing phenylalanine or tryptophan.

CDR3aa: CASSREDRGFQPQHF
v_gene: TRBV2

CDR3aa: CASSQSGSNRDIQETQYF
v_gene: TRBV23-1

CDR3aa: CASSFSGGASYNEQFF
v_gene: TRBV7-9

CDR3aa: CAISPTSGDSYEQYF
v_gene: TRBV10-3

CDR3aa: CASSQPTGVGANVLTF
v_gene: TRBV4-3

CDR3aa: CSASSRQETQYF
v_gene: TRBV20-1

CDR3aa: CASSFPRGLRTEAFF
v_gene: TRBV11-2

CDR3aa: CASSPDMNTEAFF
v_gene: TRBV19

CDR3aa: CASSSLETQYF
v_gene: TRBV7-2

CDR3aa: CASNNRPGQGFLEQYF
v_gene: TRBV21-1

CDR3aa: CAWSRGSEAFF
v_gene: TRBV30

CDR3aa: CASGQGGNSPLHF
v_gene: TRBV5-4

CDR3aa: CAISDFSGGGFQPQHF
v_gene: TRBV10-3

CDR3aa: CASSLDVRENSPLHF
v_gene: TRBV28

CDR3aa: CAWTYKGTVVEAFF
v_gene: TRBV30

CDR3aa: CASSRAHTEAFF
v_gene: TRBV12-3/TRBV12-4

CDR3aa: CASLLAGESDTQYF
v_gene: TRBV5-1

CDR3aa: CASSLDINTEAFF
v_gene: TRBV5-1

CDR3aa: CASSPPGVAGVDNEQFF
v_gene: TRBV7-3

CDR3aa: CATSRDGPKTEAFF
v_gene: TRBV15

CDR3aa: CASSQLQGQGNSPLHF
v_gene: TRBV4-2

CDR3aa: CASSPSGVNYGYTF
v_gene: TRBV18

CDR3aa: CASSLRQLGAFF
v_gene: TRBV12-3/TRBV12-4

CDR3aa: CASSLRVHGYTF
v_gene: TRBV12-3/TRBV12-4

CDR3aa: CASSFGGSGANVLTF
v_gene: TRBV27

CDR3aa: CASSLGVSGFSYEQYF
v_gene: TRBV5-1

CDR3aa: CASSLEGTGQETQYF
v_gene: TRBV5-6

CDR3aa: CASSLVQGTYGYTF
v_gene: TRBV5-1

CDR3aa: CASMGGRGRINEQFF
v_gene: TRBV6-4

CDR3aa: CSVQRPRGSYGYTF
v_gene: TRBV29-1

CDR3aa: CASSPPTGDGGEETQYF
v_gene: TRBV18

CDR3aa: CASSKEWRSPYEQYF
v_gene: TRBV21-1

CDR3aa: CASSPRAGDGEQFF
v_gene: TRBV18

CDR3aa: CASSQDAGRSQFF
v_gene: TRBV3-1/TRBV3-2

CDR3aa: CGGRASSTDTQYF
v_gene: TRBV30

CDR3aa: CAISPGLIHEQYF
v_gene: TRBV10-3

CDR3aa: CASSLAGGTDTQYF
v_gene: TRBV7-2

CDR3aa: CASSQDWLAGSYEQYF
v_gene: TRBV4-3

CDR3aa: CASSFGLVQETQYF
v_gene: TRBV5-4

CDR3aa: CASSSLKGQPQHF
v_gene: TRBV7-8

CDR3aa: CASSEPGQGAGTEAFF
v_gene: TRBV6-1

CDR3aa: CASSLRSRSGNTIYF
v_gene: TRBV28